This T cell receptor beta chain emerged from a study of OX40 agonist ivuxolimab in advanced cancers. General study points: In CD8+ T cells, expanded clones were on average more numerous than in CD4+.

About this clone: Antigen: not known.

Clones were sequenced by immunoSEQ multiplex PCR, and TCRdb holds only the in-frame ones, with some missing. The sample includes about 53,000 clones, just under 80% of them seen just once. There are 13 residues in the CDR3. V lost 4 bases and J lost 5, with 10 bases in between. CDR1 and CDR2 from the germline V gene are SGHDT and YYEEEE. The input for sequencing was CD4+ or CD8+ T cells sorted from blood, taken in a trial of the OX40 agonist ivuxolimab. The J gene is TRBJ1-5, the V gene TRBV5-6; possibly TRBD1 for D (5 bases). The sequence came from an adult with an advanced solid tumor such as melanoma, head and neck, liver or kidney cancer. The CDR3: CASSAGTDQPQHF. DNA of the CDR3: TGTGCCAGCAGCGCGGGGACCGATCAGCCCCAGCATTTT. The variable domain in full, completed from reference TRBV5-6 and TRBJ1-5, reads DAGVTQSPTHLIKTRGQQVTLRCSPKSGHDTVSWYQQALGQGPQFIFQYYEEEERQRGNFPDRFSGHQFPNYSSELNVNALLLGDSALYLCASSAGTDQPQHFGDGTRLSIL.